Shown below are 4 T cell receptor beta chains from a single sample sequenced in a study of blood T cell repertoires in COVID-19. The repertoire was sequenced with immunoSEQ multiplex PCR; TCRdb's copy has only in-frame clones and lacks some. This table has about 46,000 clones, less than 85% appearing once. Source material: peripheral blood. These TCRs come from a man aged 55 to 70 with acute or convalescent COVID-19.

The chain has TRBV10-2 and TRBJ1-2; no definite D call. V lost 6 bases and J 4 bases, leaving 12 bases between the germline ends. The CDR3 is 13 amino acids. The germline V gene has CDR1 WSHSY and CDR2 SAAADI. The CDR3 DNA follows: TGCGCCAGCAGCGAGGGCACCATCTATGGCTACACCTTC. Its translation is CASSEGTIYGYTF.

J is TRBJ1-6 and V is TRBV6-5; D is possibly TRBD1 (6 bases). Trimming pared 6 bases from V and 12 bases from J, leaving 12 bases between. This CDR3 has 12 residues. Germline values: CDR1 MNHEY, CDR2 SVGAGI. CDR3: CASRPGGQPLHF. As DNA, the CDR3 is TGTGCCAGCAGGCCGGGGGGGCAACCCCTCCACTTT.

The genes are TRBV18 and TRBJ1-1; no clear D gene. The ends were cut back, 0 bases at V and 1 base at J, with 6 bases in the middle. Looked up from germline, CDR1 is KGHSH and CDR2 is LQKENI. The CDR3 runs to 14 residues. The CDR3 sequence is CASSPPAQNTEAFF. CDR3 in DNA: TGTGCCAGCTCACCACCGGCCCAGAACACTGAAGCTTTCTTT.

The J gene is TRBJ2-1, the V gene TRBV29-1; 10 bases line up with TRBD2. This CDR3 is built from 15 residues. Germline V CDR1 and CDR2: SQVTM, ANQGSEA. Trimming cost V 3 bases and J 4 bases; bases outside gene matches: 6. CDR3 protein: CSVDHGTSAYNEQFF. CDR3 sequence (DNA): TGCAGCGTTGATCACGGGACTAGCGCTTACAATGAGCAGTTCTTC.